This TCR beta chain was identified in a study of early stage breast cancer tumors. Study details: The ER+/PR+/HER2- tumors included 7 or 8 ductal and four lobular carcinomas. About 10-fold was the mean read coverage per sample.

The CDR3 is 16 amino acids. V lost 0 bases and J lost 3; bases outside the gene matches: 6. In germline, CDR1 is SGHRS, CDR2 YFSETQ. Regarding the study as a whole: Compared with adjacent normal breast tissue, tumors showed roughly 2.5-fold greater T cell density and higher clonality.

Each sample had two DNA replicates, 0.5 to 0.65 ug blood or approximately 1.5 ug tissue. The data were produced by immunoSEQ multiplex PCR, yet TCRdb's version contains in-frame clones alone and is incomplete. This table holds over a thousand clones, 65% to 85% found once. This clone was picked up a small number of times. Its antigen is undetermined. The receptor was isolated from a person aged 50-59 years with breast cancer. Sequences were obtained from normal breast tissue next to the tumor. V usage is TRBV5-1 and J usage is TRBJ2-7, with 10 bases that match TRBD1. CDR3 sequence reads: CASSLVSGTGDYEQYF. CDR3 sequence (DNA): TGCGCCAGCAGCTTGGTCTCCGGGACAGGGGACTACGAGCAGTACTTC.